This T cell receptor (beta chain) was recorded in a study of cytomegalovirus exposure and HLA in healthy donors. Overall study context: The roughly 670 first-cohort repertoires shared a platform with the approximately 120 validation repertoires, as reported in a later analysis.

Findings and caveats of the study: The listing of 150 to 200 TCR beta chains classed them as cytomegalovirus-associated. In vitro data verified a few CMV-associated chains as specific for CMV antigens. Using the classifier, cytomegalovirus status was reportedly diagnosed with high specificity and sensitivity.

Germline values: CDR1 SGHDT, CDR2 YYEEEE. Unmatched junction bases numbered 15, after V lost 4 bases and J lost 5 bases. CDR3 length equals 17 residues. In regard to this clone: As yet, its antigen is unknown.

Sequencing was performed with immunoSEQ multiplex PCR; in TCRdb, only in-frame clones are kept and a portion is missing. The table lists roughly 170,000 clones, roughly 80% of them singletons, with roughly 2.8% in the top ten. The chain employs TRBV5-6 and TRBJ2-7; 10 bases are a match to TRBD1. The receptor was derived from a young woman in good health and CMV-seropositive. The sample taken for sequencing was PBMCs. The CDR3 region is CASSPDRGGTSGHEQYF. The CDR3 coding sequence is TGTGCCAGCAGCCCGGACAGGGGGGGGACTAGTGGGCACGAGCAGTACTTC.